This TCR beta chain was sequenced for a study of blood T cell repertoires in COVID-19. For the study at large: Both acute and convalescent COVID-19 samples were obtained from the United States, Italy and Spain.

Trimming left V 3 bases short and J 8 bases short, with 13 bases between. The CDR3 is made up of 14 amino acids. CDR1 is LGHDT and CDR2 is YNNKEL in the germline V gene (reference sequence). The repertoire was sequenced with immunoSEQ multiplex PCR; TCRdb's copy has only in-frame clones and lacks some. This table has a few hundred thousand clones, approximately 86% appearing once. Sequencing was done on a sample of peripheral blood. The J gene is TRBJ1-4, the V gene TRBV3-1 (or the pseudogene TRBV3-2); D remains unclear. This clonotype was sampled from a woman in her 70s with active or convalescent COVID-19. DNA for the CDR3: TGTGCCAGCAGCCAGGCGGCTATCGAGGAAAAACTGTTTTTT. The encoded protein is CASSQAAIEEKLFF.